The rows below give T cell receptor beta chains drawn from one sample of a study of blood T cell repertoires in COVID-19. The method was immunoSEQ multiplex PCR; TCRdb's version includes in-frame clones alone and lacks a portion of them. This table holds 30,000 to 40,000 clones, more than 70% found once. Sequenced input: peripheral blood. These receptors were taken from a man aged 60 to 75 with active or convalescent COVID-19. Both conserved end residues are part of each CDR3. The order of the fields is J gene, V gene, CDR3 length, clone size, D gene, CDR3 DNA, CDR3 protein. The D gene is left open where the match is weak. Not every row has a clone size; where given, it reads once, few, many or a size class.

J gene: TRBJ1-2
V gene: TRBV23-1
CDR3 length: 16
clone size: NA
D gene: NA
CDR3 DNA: TGCGCCAGCAGATTCCCAGGACAGTTTGGGCCCTATGGCTACACCTTC
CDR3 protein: CASRFPGQFGPYGYTF

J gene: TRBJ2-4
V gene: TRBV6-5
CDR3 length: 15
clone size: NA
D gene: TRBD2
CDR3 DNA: TGTGCCAGCAGTAAAATACTAGCGGGGGGGAACATTCAGTACTTC
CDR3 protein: CASSKILAGGNIQYF

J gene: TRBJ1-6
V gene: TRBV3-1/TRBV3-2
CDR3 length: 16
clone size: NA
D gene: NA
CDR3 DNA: TGTGCCAGCAGCCAAGATGGCGGGCGCCTTAATTCACCCCTCCACTTT
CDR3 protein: CASSQDGGRLNSPLHF

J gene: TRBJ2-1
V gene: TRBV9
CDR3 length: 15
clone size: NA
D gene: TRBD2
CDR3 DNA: TGTGCCAGCAGCGTAAGAGCGGGACCCTACAATGAGCAGTTCTTC
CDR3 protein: CASSVRAGPYNEQFF

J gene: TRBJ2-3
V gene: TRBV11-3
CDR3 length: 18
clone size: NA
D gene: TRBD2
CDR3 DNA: TGTGCCAGCAGCTCCGGGGCTAGCGGGAGTACCTTAACAGATACGCAGTATTTT
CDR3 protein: CASSSGASGSTLTDTQYF

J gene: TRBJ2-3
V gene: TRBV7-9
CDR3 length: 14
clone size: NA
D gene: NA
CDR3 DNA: TGTGCCAGCAGCGGGGGAGGCAGCACAGATACGCAGTATTTT
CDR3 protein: CASSGGGSTDTQYF

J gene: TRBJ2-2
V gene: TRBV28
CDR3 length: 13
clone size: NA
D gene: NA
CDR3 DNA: TGTGCCAGCAGTCCCCAGGGTACCGGGGAGCTGTTTTTT
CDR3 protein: CASSPQGTGELFF

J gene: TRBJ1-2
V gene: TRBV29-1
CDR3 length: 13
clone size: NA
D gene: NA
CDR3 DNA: TGCAGCGTAGACAGGACCAGGGGCTATGGCTACACCTTC
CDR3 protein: CSVDRTRGYGYTF

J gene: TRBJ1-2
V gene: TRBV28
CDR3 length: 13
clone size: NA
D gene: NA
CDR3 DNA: TGTGCCAGCAAATCAGGGCAAAACTATGGCTACACCTTC
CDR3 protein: CASKSGQNYGYTF

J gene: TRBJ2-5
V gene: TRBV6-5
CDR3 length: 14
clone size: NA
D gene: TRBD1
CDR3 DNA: TGTGCCAGCAGTTCGGACAGGGGTTCAGAGACCCAGTACTTC
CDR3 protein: CASSSDRGSETQYF

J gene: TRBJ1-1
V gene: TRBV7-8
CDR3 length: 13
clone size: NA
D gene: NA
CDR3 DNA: TGTGCCAGCAGCGAAACCAGGGAAACTGAAGCTTTCTTT
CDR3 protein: CASSETRETEAFF

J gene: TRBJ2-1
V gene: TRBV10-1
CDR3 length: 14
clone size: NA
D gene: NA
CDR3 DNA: TGCGCCAGCAGTGAAGAGGGAAGACGATCGGGGCAGTTCTTC
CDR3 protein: CASSEEGRRSGQFF

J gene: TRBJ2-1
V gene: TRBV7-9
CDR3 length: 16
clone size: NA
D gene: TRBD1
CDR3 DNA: TGTGCCAGCAGCTTAGTCGGCCCTGACAGGGGGAATGAGCAGTTCTTC
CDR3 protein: CASSLVGPDRGNEQFF

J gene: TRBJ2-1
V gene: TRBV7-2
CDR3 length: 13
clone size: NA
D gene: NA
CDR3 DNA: TGTGCCAGCAGCTCCCAGACGGGAAATGAGCAGTTCTTC
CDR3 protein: CASSSQTGNEQFF

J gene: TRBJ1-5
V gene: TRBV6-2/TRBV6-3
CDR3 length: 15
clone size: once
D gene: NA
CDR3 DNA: TGTGCCAGCAGTTATAATATTCCGGCGACACAGCCCCAGCATTTT
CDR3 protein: CASSYNIPATQPQHF

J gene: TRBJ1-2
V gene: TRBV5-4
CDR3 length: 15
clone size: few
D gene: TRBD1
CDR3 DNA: TGTGCCAGCAGCTCCCAGGGGGGCTCGAACTATGGCTACACCTTC
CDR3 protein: CASSSQGGSNYGYTF

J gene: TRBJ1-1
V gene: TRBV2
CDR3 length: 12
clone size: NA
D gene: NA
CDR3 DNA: TGTGCCAGCGGGGGCGGGTGGGAGCCAGCTTTCTTT
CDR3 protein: CASGGGWEPAFF

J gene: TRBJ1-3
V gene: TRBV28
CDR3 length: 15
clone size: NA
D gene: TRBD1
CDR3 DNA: TGTGCCAGCAGTTTTTTACAGGGGAAAGGAAACACCATATATTTT
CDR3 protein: CASSFLQGKGNTIYF

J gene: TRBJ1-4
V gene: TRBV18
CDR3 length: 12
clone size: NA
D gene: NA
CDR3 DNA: TGTGCCAGCTCACATAATAATGAAAAACTGTTTTTT
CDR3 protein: CASSHNNEKLFF

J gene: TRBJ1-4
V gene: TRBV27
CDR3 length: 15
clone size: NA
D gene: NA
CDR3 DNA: TGTGCCAGCAGTTTTCGAGGCTTTAATAATGAAAAACTGTTTTTT
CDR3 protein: CASSFRGFNNEKLFF

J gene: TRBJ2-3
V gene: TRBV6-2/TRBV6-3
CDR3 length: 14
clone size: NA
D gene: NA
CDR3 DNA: TGTGCCAGCAGTTACGCAGGGATGGGAGATACGCAGTATTTT
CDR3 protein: CASSYAGMGDTQYF

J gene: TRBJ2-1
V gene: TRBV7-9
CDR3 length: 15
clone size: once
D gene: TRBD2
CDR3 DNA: TGTGCCAGCACCTACCCTAGCGGCCGCTACAATGAGCAGTTCTTC
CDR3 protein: CASTYPSGRYNEQFF

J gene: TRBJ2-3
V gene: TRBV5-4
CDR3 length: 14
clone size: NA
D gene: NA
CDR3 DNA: TGTGCCAGCAGCCCAGGACTTAGCACAGATACGCAGTATTTT
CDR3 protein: CASSPGLSTDTQYF

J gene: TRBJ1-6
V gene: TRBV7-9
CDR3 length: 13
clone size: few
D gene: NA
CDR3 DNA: TGTGCCAGCAGCTTAGCGCGAGATTCACCCCTCCACTTT
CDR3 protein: CASSLARDSPLHF

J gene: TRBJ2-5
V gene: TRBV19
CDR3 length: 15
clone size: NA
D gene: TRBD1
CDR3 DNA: TGTGCCAGTAGTATAGCCAAGACAGGGAAGGAGACCCAGTACTTC
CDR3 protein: CASSIAKTGKETQYF

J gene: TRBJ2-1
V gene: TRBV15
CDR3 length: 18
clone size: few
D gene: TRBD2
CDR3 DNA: TGTGCCACCAGCAGAGATCTTAGCGGGGGGTCCTCCTACAATGAGCAGTTCTTC
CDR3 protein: CATSRDLSGGSSYNEQFF

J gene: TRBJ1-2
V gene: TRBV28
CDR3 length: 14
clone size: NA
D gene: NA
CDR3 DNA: TGTGCCAGCACCGTCCAGGGGCATAACTATGGCTACACCTTC
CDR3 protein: CASTVQGHNYGYTF

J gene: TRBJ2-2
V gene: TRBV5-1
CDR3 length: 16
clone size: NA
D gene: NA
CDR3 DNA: TGCGCCAGCAGTTTAGTCGGGGGTCAGGACACCGGGGAGCTGTTTTTT
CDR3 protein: CASSLVGGQDTGELFF

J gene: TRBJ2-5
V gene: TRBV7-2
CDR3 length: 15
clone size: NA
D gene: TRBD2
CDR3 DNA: TGTGCCAGCAGTAAAACCCGTCTAGCGGGAGAGACCCAGTACTTC
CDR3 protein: CASSKTRLAGETQYF

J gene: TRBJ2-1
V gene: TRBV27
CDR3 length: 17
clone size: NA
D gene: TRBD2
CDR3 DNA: TGTGCCAGCAGTTCCGGGACTAGCGGGAGTTGGGACAATGAGCAGTTCTTC
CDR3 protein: CASSSGTSGSWDNEQFF

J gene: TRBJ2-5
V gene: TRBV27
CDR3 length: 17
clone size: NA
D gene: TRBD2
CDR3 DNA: TGTGCCAGCAGTTTGAGGGCTAGCGGGAGTCCCCCGTTCTCTCAGTACTTC
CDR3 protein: CASSLRASGSPPFSQYF

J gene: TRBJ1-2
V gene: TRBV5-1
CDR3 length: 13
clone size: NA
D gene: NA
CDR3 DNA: TGCGCCAGCGGACGGACAGCTAACTATGGCTACACCTTC
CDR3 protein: CASGRTANYGYTF

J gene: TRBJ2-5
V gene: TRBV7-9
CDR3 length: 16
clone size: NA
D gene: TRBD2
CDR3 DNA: TGTGCCAGCAGCTTAATGGCAGCGGGAGGGTTAGAGACCCAGTACTTC
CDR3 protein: CASSLMAAGGLETQYF

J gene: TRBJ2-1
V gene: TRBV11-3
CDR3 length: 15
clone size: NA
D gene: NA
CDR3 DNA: TGTGCCAGCAGCTTGTTGGGAGGAATCTACAATGAGCAGTTCTTC
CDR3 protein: CASSLLGGIYNEQFF

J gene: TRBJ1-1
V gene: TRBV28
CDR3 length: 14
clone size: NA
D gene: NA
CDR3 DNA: TGTGCCAGCCGCCGGGCGGGACGGACTGGGGAAGCTTTCTTT
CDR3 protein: CASRRAGRTGEAFF

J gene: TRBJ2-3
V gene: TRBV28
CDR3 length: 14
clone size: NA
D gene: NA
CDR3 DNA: TGTGCCAGCAGCCGTGATAGTCGCACAGATACGCAGTATTTT
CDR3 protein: CASSRDSRTDTQYF

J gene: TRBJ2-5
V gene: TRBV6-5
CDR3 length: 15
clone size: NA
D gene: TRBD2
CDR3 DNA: TGTGCCAGCACCAACTATTTAGCGGGACAAGAGACCCAGTACTTC
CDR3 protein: CASTNYLAGQETQYF

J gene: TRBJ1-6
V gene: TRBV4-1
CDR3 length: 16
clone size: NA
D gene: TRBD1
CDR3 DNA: TGCGCCAGCAGCCAAGACGGCGGGACAGTTTATTCACCCCTCCACTTT
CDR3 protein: CASSQDGGTVYSPLHF

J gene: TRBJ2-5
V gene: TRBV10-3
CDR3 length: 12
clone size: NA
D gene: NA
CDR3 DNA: TGTGCCATCAGTGTGGCAGGGGCGACCCAGTACTTC
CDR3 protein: CAISVAGATQYF

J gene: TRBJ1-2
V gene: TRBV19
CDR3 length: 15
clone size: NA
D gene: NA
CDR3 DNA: TGTGCCAGTAGTACCTCTAAGACAGGAAACTATGGCTACACCTTC
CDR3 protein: CASSTSKTGNYGYTF

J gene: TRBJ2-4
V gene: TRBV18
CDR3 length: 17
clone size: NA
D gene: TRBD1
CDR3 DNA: TGTGCCAGCTCAGCGTCCCGGGACAGGGGGCCCAAAAACATTCAGTACTTC
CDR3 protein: CASSASRDRGPKNIQYF

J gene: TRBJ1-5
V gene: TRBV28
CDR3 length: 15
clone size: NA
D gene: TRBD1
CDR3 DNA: TGTGCCAGCAGTTTCATTCAGGGGGCCAATCAGCCCCAGCATTTT
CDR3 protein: CASSFIQGANQPQHF

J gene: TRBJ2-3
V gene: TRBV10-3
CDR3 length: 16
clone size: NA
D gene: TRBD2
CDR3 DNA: TGTGCCATCAGTGAAAAGGTAGCGGGGGGGCCTCATACGCAGTATTTT
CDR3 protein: CAISEKVAGGPHTQYF

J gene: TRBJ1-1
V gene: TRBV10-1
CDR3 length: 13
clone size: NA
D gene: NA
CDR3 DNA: TGCGCCAGCAGATCAGGGTGGGACACTGAAGCTTTCTTT
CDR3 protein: CASRSGWDTEAFF